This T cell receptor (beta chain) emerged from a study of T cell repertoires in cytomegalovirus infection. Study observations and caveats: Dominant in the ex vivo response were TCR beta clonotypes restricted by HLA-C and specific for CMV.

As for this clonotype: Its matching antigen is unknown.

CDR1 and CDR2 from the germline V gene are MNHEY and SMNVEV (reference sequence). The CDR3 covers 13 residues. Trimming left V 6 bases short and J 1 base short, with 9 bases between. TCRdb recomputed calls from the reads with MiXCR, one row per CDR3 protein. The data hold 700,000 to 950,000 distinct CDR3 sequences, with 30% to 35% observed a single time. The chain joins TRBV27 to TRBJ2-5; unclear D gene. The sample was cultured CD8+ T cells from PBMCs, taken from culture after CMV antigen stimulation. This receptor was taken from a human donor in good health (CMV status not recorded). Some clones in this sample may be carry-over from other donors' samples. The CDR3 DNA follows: TGTGCCAGCAGCTCTATAATCCAAGAGACCCAGTACTTC. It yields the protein CASSSIIQETQYF.